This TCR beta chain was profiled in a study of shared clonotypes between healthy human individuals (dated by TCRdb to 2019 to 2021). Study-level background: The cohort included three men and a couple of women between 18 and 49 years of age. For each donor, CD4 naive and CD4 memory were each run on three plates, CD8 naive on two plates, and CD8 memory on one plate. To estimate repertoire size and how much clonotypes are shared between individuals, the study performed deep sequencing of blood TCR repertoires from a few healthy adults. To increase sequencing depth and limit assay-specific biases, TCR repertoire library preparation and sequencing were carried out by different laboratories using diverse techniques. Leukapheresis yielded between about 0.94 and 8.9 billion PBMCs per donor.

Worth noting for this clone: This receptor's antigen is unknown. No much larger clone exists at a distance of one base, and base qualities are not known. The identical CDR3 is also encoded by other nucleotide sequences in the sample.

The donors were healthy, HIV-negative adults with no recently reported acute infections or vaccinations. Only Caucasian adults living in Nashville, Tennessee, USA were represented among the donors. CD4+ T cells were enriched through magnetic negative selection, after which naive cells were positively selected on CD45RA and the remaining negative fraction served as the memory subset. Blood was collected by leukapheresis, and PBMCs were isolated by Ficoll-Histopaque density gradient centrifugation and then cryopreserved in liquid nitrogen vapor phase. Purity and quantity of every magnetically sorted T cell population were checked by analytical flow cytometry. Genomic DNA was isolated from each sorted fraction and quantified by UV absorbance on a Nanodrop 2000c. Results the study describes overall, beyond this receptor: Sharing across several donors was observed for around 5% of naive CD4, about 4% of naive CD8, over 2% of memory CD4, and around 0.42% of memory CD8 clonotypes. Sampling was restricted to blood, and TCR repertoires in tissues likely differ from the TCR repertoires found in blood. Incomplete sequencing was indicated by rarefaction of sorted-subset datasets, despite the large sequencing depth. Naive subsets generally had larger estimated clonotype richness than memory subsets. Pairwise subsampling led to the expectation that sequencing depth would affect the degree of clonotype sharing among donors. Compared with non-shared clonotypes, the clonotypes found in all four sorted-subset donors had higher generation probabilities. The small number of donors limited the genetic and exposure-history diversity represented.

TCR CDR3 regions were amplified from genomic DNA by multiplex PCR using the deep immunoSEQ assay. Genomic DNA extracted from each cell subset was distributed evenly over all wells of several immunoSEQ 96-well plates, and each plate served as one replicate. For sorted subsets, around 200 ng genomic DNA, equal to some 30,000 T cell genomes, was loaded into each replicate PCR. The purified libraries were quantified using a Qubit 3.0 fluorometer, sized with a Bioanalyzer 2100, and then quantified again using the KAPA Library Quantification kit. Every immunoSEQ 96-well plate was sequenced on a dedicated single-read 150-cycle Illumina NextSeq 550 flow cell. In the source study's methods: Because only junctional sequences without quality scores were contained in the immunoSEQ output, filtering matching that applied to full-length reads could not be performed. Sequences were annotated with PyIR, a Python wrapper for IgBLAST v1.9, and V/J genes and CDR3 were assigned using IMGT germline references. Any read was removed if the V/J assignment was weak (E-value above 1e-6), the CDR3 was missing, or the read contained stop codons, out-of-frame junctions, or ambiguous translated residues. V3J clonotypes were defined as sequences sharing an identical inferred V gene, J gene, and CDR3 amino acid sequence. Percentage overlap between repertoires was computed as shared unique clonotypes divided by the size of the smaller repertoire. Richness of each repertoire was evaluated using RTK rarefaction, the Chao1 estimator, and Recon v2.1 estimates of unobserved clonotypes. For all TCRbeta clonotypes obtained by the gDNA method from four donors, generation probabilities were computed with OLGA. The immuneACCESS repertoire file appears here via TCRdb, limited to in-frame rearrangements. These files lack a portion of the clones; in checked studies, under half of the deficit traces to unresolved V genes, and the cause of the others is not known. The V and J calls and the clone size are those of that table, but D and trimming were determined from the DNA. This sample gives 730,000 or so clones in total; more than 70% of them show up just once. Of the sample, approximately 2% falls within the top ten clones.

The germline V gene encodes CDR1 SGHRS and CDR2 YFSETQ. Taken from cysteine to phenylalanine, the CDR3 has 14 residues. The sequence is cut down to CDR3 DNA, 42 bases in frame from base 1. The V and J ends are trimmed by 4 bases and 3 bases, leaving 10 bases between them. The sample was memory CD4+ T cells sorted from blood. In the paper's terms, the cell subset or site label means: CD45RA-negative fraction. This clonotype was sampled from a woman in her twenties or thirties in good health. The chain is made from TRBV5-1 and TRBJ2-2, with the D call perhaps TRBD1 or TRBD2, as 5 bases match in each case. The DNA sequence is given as TGCGCCAGCAGCGTCGGGACCGACACCGGGGAGCTGTTTTTT. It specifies CASSVGTDTGELFF.